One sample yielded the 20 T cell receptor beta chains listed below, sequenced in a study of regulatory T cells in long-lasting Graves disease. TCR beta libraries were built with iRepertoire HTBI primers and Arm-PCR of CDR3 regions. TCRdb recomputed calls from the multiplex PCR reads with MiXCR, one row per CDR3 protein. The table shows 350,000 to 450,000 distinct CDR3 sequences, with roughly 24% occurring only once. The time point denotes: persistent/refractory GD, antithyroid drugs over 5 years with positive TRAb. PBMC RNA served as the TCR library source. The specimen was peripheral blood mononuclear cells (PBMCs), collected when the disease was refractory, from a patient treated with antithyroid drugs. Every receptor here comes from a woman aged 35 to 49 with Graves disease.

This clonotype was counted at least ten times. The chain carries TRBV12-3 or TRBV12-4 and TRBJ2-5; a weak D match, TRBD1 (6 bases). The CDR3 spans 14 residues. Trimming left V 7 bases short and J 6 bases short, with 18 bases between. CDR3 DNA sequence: TGTGCCAGCACCGTGAACAGGGTTATGAAGACCCAGTACTTC. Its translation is CASTVNRVMKTQYF.

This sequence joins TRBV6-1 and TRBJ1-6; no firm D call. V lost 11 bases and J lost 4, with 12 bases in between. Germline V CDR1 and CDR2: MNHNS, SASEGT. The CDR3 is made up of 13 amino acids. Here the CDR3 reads CAAAGGYNSPLHF. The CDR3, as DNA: TGTGCCGCCGCCGGAGGGTATAATTCACCCCTCCACTTT.

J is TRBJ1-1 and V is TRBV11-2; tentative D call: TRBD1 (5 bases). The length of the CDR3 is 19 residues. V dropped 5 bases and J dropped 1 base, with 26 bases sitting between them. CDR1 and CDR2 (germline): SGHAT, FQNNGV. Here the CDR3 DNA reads TGTGCCAGCAGCCCTGGCCCCGGTAGGGGCCTCTTTCCGAACACTGAAGCTTTCTTT. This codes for CASSPGPGRGLFPNTEAFF.

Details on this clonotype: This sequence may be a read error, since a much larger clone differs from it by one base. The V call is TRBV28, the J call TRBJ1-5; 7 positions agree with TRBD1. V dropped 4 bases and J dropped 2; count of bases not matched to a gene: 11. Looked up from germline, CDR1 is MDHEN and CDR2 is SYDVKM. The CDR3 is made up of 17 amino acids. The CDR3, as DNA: TGTGCCAGCAGTTGTGGCCCCAGGGGGTTTCGCAATCAGCCCCAGCATTTT. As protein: CASSCGPRGFRNQPQHF.

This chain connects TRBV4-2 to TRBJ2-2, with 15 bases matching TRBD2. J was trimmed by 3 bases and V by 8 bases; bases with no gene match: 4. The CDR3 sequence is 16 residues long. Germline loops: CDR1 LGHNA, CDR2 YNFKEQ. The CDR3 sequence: CASQGLAGGDTGELFF. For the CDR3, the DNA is TGTGCCAGCCAAGGACTAGCGGGAGGGGACACCGGGGAGCTGTTTTTT.

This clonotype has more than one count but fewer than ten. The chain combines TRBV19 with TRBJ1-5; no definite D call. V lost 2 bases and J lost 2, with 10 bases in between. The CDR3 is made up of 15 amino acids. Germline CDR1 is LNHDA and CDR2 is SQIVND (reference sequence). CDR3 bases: TGTGCCAGTAGTATAACGGGGTTTGGCAATCAGCCCCAGCATTTT. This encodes CASSITGFGNQPQHF.

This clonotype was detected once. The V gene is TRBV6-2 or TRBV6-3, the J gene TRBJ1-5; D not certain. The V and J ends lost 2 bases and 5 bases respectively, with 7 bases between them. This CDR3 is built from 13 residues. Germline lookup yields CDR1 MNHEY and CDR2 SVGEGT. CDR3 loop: CASSYRRYQPQHF. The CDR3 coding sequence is TGTGCCAGCAGTTACCGTCGGTATCAGCCCCAGCATTTT.

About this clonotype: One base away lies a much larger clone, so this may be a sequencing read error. CDR3: CASREGFWTLGYEQYF. The DNA of the CDR3 is TGTGCCAGCAGGGAGGGGTTCTGGACACTAGGTTACGAGCAGTACTTC. The rearrangement links TRBV2 to TRBJ2-7; a weak D match, TRBD2 (6 bases). The CDR3 is made up of 16 amino acids. The germline gives CDR1 SNHLY, CDR2 FYNNEI. The ends were cut back, 6 bases at V and 4 bases at J, with 22 bases in the middle.

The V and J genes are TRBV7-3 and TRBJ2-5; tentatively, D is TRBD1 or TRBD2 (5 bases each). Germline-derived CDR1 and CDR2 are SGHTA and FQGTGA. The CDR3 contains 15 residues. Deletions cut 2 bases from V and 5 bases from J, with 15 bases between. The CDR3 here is CASSLYGGVSETQYF. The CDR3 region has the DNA TGTGCCAGCAGCTTATATGGGGGAGTCTCGGAGACCCAGTACTTC.

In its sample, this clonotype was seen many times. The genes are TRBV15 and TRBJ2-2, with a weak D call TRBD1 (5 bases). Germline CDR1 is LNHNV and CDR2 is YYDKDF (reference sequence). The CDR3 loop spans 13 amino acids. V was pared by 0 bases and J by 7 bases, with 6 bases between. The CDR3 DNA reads TGTGCCACCAGCAGAGATCAGGGCGGGGAGCTGTTTTTT. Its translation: CATSRDQGGELFF.

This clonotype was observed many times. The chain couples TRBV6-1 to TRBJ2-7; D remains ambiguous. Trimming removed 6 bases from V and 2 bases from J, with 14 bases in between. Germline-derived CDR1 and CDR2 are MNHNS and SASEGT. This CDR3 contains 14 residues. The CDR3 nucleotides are TGTGCCAGCAGCTTTGCCACGACGACCTACGAGCAGTACTTC. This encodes CASSFATTTYEQYF.

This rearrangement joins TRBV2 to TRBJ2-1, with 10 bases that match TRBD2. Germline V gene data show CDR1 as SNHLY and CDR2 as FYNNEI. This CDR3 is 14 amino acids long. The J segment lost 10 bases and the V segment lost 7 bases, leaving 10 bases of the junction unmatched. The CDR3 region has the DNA TGTGCCAGCACTAGCGGGAGCTTCAGGGGCGAGCAGTTCTTC. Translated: CASTSGSFRGEQFF.

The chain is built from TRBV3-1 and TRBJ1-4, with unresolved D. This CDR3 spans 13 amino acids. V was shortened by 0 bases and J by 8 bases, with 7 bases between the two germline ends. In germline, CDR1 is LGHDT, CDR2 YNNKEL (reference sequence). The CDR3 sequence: CASSQELREKLFF. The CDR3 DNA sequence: TGTGCCAGCAGCCAAGAATTGAGGGAAAAACTGTTTTTT.

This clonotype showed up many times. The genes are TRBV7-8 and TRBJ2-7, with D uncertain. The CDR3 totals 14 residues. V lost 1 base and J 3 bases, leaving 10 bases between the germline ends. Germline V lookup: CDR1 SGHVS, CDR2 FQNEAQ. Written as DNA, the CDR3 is TGTGCCAGCAGCTTAGAGGGTATGGTCTACGAGCAGTACTTC. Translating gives CASSLEGMVYEQYF.

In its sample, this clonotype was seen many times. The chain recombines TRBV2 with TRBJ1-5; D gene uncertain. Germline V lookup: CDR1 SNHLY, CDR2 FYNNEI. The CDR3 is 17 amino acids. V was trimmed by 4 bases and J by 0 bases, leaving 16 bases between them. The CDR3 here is CASSGLATAYSNQPQHF. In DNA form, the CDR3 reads TGTGCCAGCAGTGGATTAGCGACTGCTTATAGCAATCAGCCCCAGCATTTT.

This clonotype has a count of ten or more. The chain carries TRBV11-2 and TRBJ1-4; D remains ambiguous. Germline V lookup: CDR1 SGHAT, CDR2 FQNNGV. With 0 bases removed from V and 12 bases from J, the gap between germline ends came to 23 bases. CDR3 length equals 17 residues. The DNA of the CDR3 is TGTGCCAGCAGCTTAGAGTGCTGCGAGAAGAAAGGTCGAGAACTGTTTTTT. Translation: CASSLECCEKKGRELFF.

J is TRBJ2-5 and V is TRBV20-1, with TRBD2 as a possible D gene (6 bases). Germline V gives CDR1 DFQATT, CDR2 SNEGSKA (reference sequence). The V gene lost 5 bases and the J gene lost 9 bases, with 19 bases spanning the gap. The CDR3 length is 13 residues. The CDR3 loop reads CSARTKNRRAQYF. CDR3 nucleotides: TGCAGTGCTCGGACTAAAAATAGGCGGGCCCAGTACTTC.

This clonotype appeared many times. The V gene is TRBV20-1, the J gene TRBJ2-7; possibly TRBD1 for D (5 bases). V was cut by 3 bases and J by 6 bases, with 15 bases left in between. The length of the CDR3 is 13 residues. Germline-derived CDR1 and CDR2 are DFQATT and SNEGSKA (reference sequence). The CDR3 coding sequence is TGCAGTGCTAGTCGACACCCTCAGGGCGAGCAGTACTTC. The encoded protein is CSASRHPQGEQYF.

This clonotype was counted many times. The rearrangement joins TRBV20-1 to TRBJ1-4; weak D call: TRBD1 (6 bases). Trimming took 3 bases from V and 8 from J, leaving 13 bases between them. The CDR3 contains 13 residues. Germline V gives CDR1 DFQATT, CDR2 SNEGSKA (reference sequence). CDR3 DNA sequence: TGCAGTGCTAGTAGCGGGGGCTGGGAAAAACTGTTTTTT. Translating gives CSASSGGWEKLFF.

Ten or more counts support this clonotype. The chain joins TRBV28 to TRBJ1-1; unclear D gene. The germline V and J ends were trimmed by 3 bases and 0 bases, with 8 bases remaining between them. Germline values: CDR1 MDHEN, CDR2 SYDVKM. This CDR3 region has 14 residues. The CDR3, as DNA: TGTGCCAGCAGTTTGCGGCAGTTGAACACTGAAGCTTTCTTT. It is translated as CASSLRQLNTEAFF. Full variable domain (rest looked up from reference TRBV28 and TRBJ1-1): DVKVTQSSRYLVKRTGEKVFLECVQDMDHENMFWYRQDPGLGLRLIYFSYDVKMKEKGDIPEGYSVSREKKERFSLILESASTNQTSMYLCASSLRQLNTEAFFGQGTRLTVV.